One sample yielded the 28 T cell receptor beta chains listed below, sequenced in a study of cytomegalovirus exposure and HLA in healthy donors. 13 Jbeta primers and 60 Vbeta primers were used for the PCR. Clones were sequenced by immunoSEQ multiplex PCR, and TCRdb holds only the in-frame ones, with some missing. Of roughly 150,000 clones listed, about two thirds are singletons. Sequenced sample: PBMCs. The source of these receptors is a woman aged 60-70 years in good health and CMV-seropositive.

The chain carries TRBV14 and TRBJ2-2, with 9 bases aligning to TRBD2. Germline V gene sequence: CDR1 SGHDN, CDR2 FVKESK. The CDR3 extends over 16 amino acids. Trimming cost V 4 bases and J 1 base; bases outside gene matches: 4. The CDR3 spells CASSPLAGLNTGELFF. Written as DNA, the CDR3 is TGTGCCAGCAGCCCGCTAGCGGGATTGAACACCGGGGAGCTGTTTTTT.

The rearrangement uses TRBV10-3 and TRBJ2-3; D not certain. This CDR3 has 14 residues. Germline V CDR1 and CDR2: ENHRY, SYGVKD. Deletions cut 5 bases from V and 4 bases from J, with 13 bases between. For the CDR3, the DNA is TGTGCCATCAGTTCGAGTCGCGATGCAGATACGCAGTATTTT. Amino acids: CAISSSRDADTQYF.

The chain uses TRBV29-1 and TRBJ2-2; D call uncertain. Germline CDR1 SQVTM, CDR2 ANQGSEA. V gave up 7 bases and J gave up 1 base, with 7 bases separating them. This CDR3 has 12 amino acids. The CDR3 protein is CSAPGNTGELFF. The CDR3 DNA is TGCAGCGCGCCAGGGAACACCGGGGAGCTGTTTTTT.

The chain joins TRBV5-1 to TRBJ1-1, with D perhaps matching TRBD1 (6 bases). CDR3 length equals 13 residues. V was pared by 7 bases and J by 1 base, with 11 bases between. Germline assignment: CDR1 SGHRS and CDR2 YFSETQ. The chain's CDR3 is CASRGQENTEAFF. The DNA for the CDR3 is TGCGCCAGCCGGGGACAAGAGAACACTGAAGCTTTCTTT.

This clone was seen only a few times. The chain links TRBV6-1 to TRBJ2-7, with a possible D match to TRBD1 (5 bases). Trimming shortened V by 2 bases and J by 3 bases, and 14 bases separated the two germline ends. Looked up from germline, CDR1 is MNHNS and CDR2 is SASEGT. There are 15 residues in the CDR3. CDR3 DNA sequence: TGTGCCAGCAGTGAATGGGCAGGGTCGGTCTACGAGCAGTACTTC. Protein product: CASSEWAGSVYEQYF.

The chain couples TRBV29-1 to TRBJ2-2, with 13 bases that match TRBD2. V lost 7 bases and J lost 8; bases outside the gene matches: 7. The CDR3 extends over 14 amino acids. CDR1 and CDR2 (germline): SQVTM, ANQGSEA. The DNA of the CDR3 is TGCAGCGGGACTAGCGGGAGTCAGGGGGGGGAGCTGTTTTTT. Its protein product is CSGTSGSQGGELFF.

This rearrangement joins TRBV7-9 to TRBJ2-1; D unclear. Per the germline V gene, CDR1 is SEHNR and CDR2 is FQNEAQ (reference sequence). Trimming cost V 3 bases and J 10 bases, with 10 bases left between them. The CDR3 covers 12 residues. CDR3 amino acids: CASSLLSREQFF. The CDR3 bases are TGTGCCAGCAGCTTGCTCTCTAGGGAGCAGTTCTTC.

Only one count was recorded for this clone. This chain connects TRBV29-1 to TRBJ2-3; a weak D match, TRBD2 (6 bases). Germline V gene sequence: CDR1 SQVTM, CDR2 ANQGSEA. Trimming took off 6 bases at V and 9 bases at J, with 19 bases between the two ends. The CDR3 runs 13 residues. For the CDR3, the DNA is TGCAGCGTGGGAGGACTTGAGAAAGGCACGCAGTATTTT. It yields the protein CSVGGLEKGTQYF.

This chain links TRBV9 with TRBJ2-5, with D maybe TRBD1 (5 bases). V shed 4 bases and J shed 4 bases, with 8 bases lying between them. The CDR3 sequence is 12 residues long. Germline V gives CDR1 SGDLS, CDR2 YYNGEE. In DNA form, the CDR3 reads TGTGCCAGCAGCATAACAGGAGAGACCCAGTACTTC. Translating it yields CASSITGETQYF.

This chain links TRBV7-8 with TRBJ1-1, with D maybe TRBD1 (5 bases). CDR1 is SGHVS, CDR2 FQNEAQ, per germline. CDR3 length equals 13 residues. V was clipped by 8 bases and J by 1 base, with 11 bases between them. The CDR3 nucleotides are TGTGCCAGCGGTACCGACAGGAACACTGAAGCTTTCTTT. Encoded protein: CASGTDRNTEAFF.

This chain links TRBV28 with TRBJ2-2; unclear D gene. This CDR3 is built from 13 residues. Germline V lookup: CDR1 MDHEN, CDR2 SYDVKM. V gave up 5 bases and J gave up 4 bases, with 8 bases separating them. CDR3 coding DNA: TGTGCCAGCAGTCCACCGGGCACCGGGGAGCTGTTTTTT. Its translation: CASSPPGTGELFF.

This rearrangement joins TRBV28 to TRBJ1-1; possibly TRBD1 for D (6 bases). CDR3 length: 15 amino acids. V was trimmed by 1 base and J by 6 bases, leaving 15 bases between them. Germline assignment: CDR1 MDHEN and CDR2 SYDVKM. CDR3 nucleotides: TGTGCCAGCAGTTTATTGACAGGTTTGGGGGCTGAAGCTTTCTTT. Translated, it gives CASSLLTGLGAEAFF. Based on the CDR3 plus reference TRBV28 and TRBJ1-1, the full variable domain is DVKVTQSSRYLVKRTGEKVFLECVQDMDHENMFWYRQDPGLGLRLIYFSYDVKMKEKGDIPEGYSVSREKKERFSLILESASTNQTSMYLCASSLLTGLGAEAFFGQGTRLTVV.

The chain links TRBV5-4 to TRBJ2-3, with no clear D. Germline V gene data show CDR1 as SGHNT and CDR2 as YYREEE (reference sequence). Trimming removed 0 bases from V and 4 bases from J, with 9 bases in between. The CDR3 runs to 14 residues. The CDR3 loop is CASSLASRSDTQYF. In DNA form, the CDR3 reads TGTGCCAGCAGCTTGGCTTCCAGGTCAGATACGCAGTATTTT.

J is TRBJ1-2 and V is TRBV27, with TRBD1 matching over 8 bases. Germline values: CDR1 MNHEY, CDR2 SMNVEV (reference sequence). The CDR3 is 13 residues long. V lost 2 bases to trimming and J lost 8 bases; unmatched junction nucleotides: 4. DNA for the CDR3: TGTGCCAGCAGTTTAGGACAGGGTGTAGGCTACACCTTC. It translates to CASSLGQGVGYTF.

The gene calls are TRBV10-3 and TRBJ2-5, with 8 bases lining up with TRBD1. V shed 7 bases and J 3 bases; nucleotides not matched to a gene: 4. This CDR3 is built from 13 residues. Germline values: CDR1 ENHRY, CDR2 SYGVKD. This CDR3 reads CAIKPGQEETQYF. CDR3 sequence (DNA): TGTGCCATCAAGCCGGGACAGGAAGAGACCCAGTACTTC.

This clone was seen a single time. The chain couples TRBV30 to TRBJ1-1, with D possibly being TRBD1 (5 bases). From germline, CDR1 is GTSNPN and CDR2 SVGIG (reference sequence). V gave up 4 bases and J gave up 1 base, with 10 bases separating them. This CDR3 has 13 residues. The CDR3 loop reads CAWTSTGNTEAFF. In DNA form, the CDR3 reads TGTGCCTGGACCTCAACAGGGAACACTGAAGCTTTCTTT.

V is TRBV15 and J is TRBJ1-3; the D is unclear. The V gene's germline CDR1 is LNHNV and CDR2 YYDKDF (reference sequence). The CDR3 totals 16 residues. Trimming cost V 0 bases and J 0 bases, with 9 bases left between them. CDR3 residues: CATSRDLPGSGNTIYF. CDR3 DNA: TGTGCCACCAGCAGAGATTTGCCAGGCTCTGGAAACACCATATATTTT.

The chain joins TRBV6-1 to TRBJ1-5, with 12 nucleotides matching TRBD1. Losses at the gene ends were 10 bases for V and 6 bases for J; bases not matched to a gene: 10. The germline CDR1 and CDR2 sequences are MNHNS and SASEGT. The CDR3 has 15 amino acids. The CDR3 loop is CATREGTGGGQPQHF. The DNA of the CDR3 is TGTGCCACCCGGGAAGGGACAGGGGGCGGTCAGCCCCAGCATTTT.

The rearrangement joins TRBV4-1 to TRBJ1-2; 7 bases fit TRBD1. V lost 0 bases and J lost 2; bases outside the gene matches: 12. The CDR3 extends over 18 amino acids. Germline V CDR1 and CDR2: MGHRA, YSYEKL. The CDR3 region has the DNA TGCGCCAGCAGCCAAGACCCTGCCGGGACAGCAACGAACTATGGCTACACCTTC. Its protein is CASSQDPAGTATNYGYTF.

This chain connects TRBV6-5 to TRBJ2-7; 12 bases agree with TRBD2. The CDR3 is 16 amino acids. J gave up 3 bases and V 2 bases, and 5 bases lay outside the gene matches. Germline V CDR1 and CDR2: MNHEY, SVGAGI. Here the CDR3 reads CASSYGRGLAGYEQYF. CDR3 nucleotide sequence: TGTGCCAGCAGTTACGGGCGGGGACTAGCGGGCTACGAGCAGTACTTC.

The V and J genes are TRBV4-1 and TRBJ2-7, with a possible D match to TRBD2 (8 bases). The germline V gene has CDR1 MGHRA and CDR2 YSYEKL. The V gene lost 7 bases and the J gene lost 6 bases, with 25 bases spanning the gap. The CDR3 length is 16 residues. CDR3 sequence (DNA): TGCGCCAGCACCTTGGGAGCGGGAGCTAGACAGGGCGAGCAGTACTTC. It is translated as CASTLGAGARQGEQYF.

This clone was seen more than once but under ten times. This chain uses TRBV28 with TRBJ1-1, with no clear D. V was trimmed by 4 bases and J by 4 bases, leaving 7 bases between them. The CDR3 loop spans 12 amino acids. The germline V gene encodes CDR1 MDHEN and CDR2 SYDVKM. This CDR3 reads CASSYRGTEAFF. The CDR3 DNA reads TGTGCCAGCAGTTATCGGGGCACTGAAGCTTTCTTT.

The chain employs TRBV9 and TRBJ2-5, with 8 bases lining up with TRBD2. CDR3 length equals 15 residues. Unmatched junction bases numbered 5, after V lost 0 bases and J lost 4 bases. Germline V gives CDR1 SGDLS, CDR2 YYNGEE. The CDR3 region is CASSVEAGGIETQYF. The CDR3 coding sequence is TGTGCCAGCAGCGTAGAGGCGGGAGGAATAGAGACCCAGTACTTC.

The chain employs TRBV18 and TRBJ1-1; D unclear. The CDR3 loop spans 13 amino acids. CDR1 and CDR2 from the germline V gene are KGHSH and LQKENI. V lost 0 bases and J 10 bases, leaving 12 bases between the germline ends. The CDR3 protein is CASSPPAGGGAFF. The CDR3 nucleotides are TGTGCCAGCTCACCACCGGCCGGAGGAGGAGCTTTCTTT.

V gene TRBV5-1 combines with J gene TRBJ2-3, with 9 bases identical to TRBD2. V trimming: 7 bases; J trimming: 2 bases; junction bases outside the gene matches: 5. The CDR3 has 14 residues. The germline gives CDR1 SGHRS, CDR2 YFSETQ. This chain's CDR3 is CASSTSGNTDTQYF. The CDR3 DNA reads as TGCGCCAGCTCGACTAGCGGAAACACAGATACGCAGTATTTT.

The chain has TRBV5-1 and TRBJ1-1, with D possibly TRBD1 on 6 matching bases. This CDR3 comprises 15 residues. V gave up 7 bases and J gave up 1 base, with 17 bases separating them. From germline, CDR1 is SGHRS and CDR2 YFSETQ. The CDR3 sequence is CASEEGTKGNTEAFF. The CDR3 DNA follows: TGCGCCAGCGAAGAAGGGACAAAGGGGAACACTGAAGCTTTCTTT. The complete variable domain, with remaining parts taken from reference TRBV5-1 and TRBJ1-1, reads KAGVTQTPRYLIKTRGQQVTLSCSPISGHRSVSWYQQTPGQGLQFLFEYFSETQRNKGNFPGRFSGRQFSNSRSEMNVSTLELGDSALYLCASEEGTKGNTEAFFGQGTRLTVV.

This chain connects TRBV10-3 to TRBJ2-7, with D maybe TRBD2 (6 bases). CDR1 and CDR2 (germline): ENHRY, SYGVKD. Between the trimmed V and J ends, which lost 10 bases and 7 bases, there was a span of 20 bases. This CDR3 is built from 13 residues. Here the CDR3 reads CATKGGTIEEQYF. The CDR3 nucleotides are TGTGCCACAAAGGGCGGGACCATAGAAGAGCAGTACTTC.

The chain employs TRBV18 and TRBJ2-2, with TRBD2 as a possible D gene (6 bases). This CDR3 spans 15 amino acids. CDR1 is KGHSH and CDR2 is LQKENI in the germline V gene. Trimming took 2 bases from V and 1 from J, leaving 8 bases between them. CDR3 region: CASSPTGGNTGELFF. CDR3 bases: TGTGCCAGCTCACCAACCGGGGGGAACACCGGGGAGCTGTTTTTT.